The 27 T cell receptor beta chains in this list originate from one sample, sequenced in a study of blood T cell repertoires in COVID-19. The repertoire was sequenced with immunoSEQ multiplex PCR; TCRdb's copy has only in-frame clones and lacks some. The table has around 430,000 clones, more than 75% seen once. Material for sequencing was PBMCs or T cells enriched from blood (not recorded which). These receptors were collected from a woman between 45 and 65 years old who had recovered from COVID-19.

The rearrangement links TRBV5-1 to TRBJ2-1, with a possible D match to TRBD1 (5 bases). CDR3 size: 16 residues. CDR1 SGHRS and CDR2 YFSETQ come from the germline V gene. The V end was cut by 0 bases, the J end by 4 bases, with 14 bases between. Written as DNA, the CDR3 is TGCGCCAGCAGCTTGGGTGTGGGGCCGAATTACAATGAGCAGTTCTTC. Its translation: CASSLGVGPNYNEQFF. The variable domain in full, completed from reference TRBV5-1 and TRBJ2-1, reads KAGVTQTPRYLIKTRGQQVTLSCSPISGHRSVSWYQQTPGQGLQFLFEYFSETQRNKGNFPGRFSGRQFSNSRSEMNVSTLELGDSALYLCASSLGVGPNYNEQFFGPGTRLTVL.

The gene calls are TRBV11-2 and TRBJ1-6, with 9 bases that match TRBD1. From germline, CDR1 is SGHAT and CDR2 FQNNGV. This CDR3 is built from 18 residues. J was trimmed by 7 bases and V by 0 bases; bases with no gene match: 10. CDR3 amino acids: CASSLDPGTGFRNSPLHF. The CDR3 bases are TGTGCCAGCAGCTTAGATCCCGGGACAGGGTTTCGGAATTCACCCCTCCACTTT.

This clone was detected once. The chain joins TRBV28 to TRBJ2-2; 8 positions agree with TRBD1. This CDR3 comprises 15 residues. Germline V gene lookup returns CDR1 MDHEN and CDR2 SYDVKM. The V gene end was trimmed by 5 bases and the J gene end by 0 bases; junction bases not matched to a gene: 2. The CDR3 loop reads CASSGTGANTGELFF. The CDR3, as DNA: TGTGCCAGCAGTGGGACAGGCGCGAACACCGGGGAGCTGTTTTTT.

The chain is built from TRBV7-3 and TRBJ2-3; D not certain. This CDR3 comprises 13 residues. Germline values: CDR1 SGHTA, CDR2 FQGTGA. V shed 2 bases and J shed 6 bases, with 9 bases lying between them. The CDR3 nucleotides read TGTGCCAGCAGCTTATATCTCGCGGATACGCAGTATTTT. It encodes CASSLYLADTQYF. Full variable domain (missing parts from reference TRBV7-3 and TRBJ2-3): GAGVSQTPSNKVTEKGKYVELRCDPISGHTALYWYRQSLGQGPEFLIYFQGTGAADDSGLPNDRFFAVRPEGSVSTLKIQRTERGDSAVYLCASSLYLADTQYFGPGTRLTVL.

This chain links TRBV28 with TRBJ1-2; 10 nucleotides align to TRBD1. The CDR3 is made up of 15 amino acids. V trimming: 6 bases; J trimming: 3 bases; junction bases outside the gene matches: 7. Per germline, CDR1 MDHEN and CDR2 SYDVKM. CDR3 sequence: CASSTIGTGDYGYTF. As DNA, the CDR3 is TGTGCCAGCAGCACAATCGGGACAGGGGACTATGGCTACACCTTC.

The chain links TRBV7-9 to TRBJ1-4; 7 bases line up with TRBD1. Germline trimming cut 4 bases from V and 8 bases from J; bases unmatched to any gene: 16. The V gene's germline CDR1 is SEHNR and CDR2 FQNEAQ (reference sequence). The CDR3 is 17 amino acids. The CDR3 spells CASSSPWLGGEREKLFF. Here the CDR3 DNA reads TGTGCCAGCAGCTCGCCCTGGTTAGGGGGCGAGAGGGAAAAACTGTTTTTT.

In regard to this clone: The junction and the germline gene differ at one end; a read error may be behind it. CDR3 in amino acids: CASSQTWVAGGQGAPTF. CDR3 DNA: TGCGCCAGCAGCCAAACGTGGGTGGCGGGGGGACAGGGGGCGCCAACCTTT. The chain couples TRBV4-1 to TRBJ1-6; 12 nucleotides line up with TRBD1. This CDR3 has 17 amino acids. The germline V gene encodes CDR1 MGHRA and CDR2 YSYEKL.

This chain connects TRBV21-1 to TRBJ2-1; the DNA was not compared with TRBD1, the D call given in the table. TRBV21-1 is listed as a pseudogene. The CDR3 sequence is 16 residues long. The CDR3 here is CASSKGGQGSYNEQFF. The DNA for the CDR3 is TGTGCCAGCAGCAAAGGGGGACAGGGATCGTACAATGAGCAGTTCTTC.

The rearrangement links TRBV24-1 to TRBJ2-5; the match to TRBD1 covers 7 bases. J was trimmed by 1 base and V by 3 bases; bases with no gene match: 4. Germline CDR1 KGHDR, CDR2 SFDVKD. The CDR3 is 15 amino acids. The CDR3 reads CATSDLRQGQETQYF. In nucleotides, the CDR3 is TGTGCCACCAGTGATCTTCGACAGGGCCAAGAGACCCAGTACTTC.

The chain combines TRBV9 with TRBJ1-2; D possibly corresponds to TRBD1 (6 bases). V shed 4 bases and J shed 2 bases, with 9 bases lying between them. The CDR3 has 13 residues. Germline CDR1 and CDR2: SGDLS and YYNGEE. The CDR3 spells CASSTTGNYGYTF. For the CDR3, the DNA is TGTGCCAGCAGCACCACAGGGAACTATGGCTACACCTTC.

The chain joins TRBV3-1 (or the pseudogene TRBV3-2) to TRBJ1-3; D possibly corresponds to TRBD1 (6 bases). Looked up from germline, CDR1 is LGHDT and CDR2 is YNNKEL (reference sequence). There are 14 residues in the CDR3. V shed 4 bases and J shed 3 bases, with 10 bases lying between them. CDR3 loop: CASSPRTVGNTIYF. The CDR3 nucleotides read TGTGCCAGCAGCCCCCGGACAGTTGGAAACACCATATATTTT.

DNA of the CDR3: TGTGCCAGTAGGGGACAGGGAACTGGGGCCAACGTCCTGACTTTC. Protein: CASRGQGTGANVLTF. The rearrangement joins TRBV19 to TRBJ2-6, with TRBD1 matching over 9 bases. The CDR3 has 15 amino acids. The junction had 2 bases not matched to a gene; V was cut back by 6 bases and J by 2 bases. Looked up from germline, CDR1 is LNHDA and CDR2 is SQIVND (reference sequence).

V usage is TRBV5-1 and J usage is TRBJ1-2; TRBD1 might be the D (6 bases). The CDR3 totals 18 residues. The ends were cut back, 0 bases at V and 0 bases at J, with 18 bases in the middle. CDR1 is SGHRS and CDR2 is YFSETQ in the germline V gene. The CDR3 DNA reads as TGCGCCAGCAGCTTGGAAGGGGGGGAATTCATAGCTAACTATGGCTACACCTTC. Encoded protein: CASSLEGGEFIANYGYTF.

This chain joins TRBV7-2 and TRBJ1-4; D gene uncertain. Trimming removed 5 bases at V and 8 bases at J, with 12 bases between. Germline V CDR1 and CDR2: SGHTA, FQGNSA. This CDR3 has 13 amino acids. The DNA for the CDR3 is TGTGCCAGCAGCCCCTCGGAGGAGGAAAAACTGTTTTTT. Encoded protein: CASSPSEEEKLFF. The full variable domain, with the rest looked up from reference TRBV7-2 and TRBJ1-4, is GAGVSQSPSNKVTEKGKDVELRCDPISGHTALYWYRQSLGQGLEFLIYFQGNSAPDKSGLPSDRFSAERTGGSVSTLTIQRTQQEDSAVYLCASSPSEEEKLFFGSGTQLSVL.

The chain combines TRBV18 with TRBJ2-7, with 9 nucleotides matching TRBD1. Germline-derived CDR1 and CDR2 are KGHSH and LQKENI. CDR3 length: 14 amino acids. V lost 4 bases and J lost 1; bases outside the gene matches: 2. The CDR3 loop is CASSLGTGSYEQYF. In DNA, the CDR3 is TGTGCCAGCTCACTAGGGACAGGGTCCTACGAGCAGTACTTC.

The chain carries TRBV30 and TRBJ2-2, with D uncertain. The CDR3 is 13 residues long. V was cut by 0 bases and J by 2 bases, with 4 bases left in between. Germline loops: CDR1 GTSNPN, CDR2 SVGIG (reference sequence). The DNA of the CDR3 is TGTGCCTGGAGTGTATCAAACACCGGGGAGCTGTTTTTT. Translated: CAWSVSNTGELFF.

The gene calls are TRBV5-1 and TRBJ1-5; no clear D. Trimming stripped 0 bases from V and 3 bases from J, with 7 bases between. The CDR3 has 14 amino acids. Per the germline V gene, CDR1 is SGHRS and CDR2 is YFSETQ. CDR3 residues: CASSLVGLNQPQHF. CDR3 nucleotide sequence: TGCGCCAGCAGCTTGGTTGGACTCAATCAGCCCCAGCATTTT.

V is TRBV2 and J is TRBJ2-4; 9 nucleotides line up with TRBD1. The germline V gene encodes CDR1 SNHLY and CDR2 FYNNEI. The CDR3 contains 17 residues. Trimming cost V 4 bases and J 7 bases; bases outside gene matches: 14. The CDR3 spells CASSGSNRGLWRNIQYF. The DNA of the CDR3 is TGTGCCAGCAGTGGATCCAACAGGGGGCTCTGGAGGAACATTCAGTACTTC.

The CDR3 DNA follows: TGTGCCACCAGAGGTCAGACTCATGAAAAACTGTTTTTT. Amino acids: CATRGQTHEKLFF. J is TRBJ1-4 and V is TRBV27; D is uncertain. Germline CDR1 reads MNHEY; CDR2 reads SMNVEV (reference sequence). Trimming shortened V by 10 bases and J by 6 bases, and 15 bases separated the two germline ends. The CDR3 totals 13 residues. Full variable domain (missing parts from reference TRBV27 and TRBJ1-4): EAQVTQNPRYLITVTGKKLTVTCSQNMNHEYMSWYRQDPGLGLRQIYYSMNVEVTDKGDVPEGYKVSRKEKRNFPLILESPSPNQTSLYFCATRGQTHEKLFFGSGTQLSVL.

V is TRBV6-1 and J is TRBJ2-5, with D uncertain. With 2 bases removed from V and 6 bases from J, the gap between germline ends came to 4 bases. CDR3 length equals 11 residues. Germline CDR1 reads MNHNS; CDR2 reads SASEGT. The CDR3 region is CASSELKTQYF. The CDR3 region has the DNA TGTGCCAGCAGTGAATTAAAGACCCAGTACTTC.

This chain connects TRBV15 to TRBJ1-2, with TRBD1 identical over 9 bases. The germline gives CDR1 LNHNV, CDR2 YYDKDF (reference sequence). The CDR3 spans 16 residues. The V and J ends lost 4 bases and 2 bases, in that order; junction bases with no gene match: 8. The CDR3 sequence is CATSKGGQGRNYGYTF. CDR3 nucleotides: TGTGCCACCAGCAAAGGCGGACAGGGGAGGAACTATGGCTACACCTTC.

In its sample, this clone was seen a few times. CDR3 coding DNA: TGTGCCAGCAGCTCTCAACAGGGCCAAGAGACCCAGTACTTC. Its translation: CASSSQQGQETQYF. The chain recombines TRBV7-8 with TRBJ2-5; D possibly corresponds to TRBD1 (6 bases). Trimming took 4 bases from V and 1 from J, leaving 10 bases between them. Germline loops: CDR1 SGHVS, CDR2 FQNEAQ. This CDR3 has 14 amino acids.

This sequence joins TRBV7-9 and TRBJ2-7; 7 bases fit TRBD2. Trimming cost V 3 bases and J 0 bases; bases outside gene matches: 2. CDR1 and CDR2 from the germline V gene are SEHNR and FQNEAQ (reference sequence). CDR3 length: 14 amino acids. The CDR3 DNA follows: TGTGCCAGCAGCTTCCGGGACTACTCCTACGAGCAGTACTTC. Translating gives CASSFRDYSYEQYF.

This CDR3 reads CASSERGWITEAFF. In nucleotides, the CDR3 is TGTGCCAGCAGCGAAAGGGGGTGGATCACTGAAGCTTTCTTT. V gene TRBV2 combines with J gene TRBJ1-1, with TRBD1 as a possible D gene (6 bases). This CDR3 is 14 amino acids long. Deletions cut 6 bases from V and 4 bases from J, with 15 bases between. CDR1 and CDR2 from the germline V gene are SNHLY and FYNNEI.

The chain combines TRBV5-1 with TRBJ2-3; 16 bases map to TRBD2. Germline V gene sequence: CDR1 SGHRS, CDR2 YFSETQ. V trimming: 0 bases; J trimming: 12 bases; junction bases outside the gene matches: 4. The CDR3 sequence is 15 residues long. CDR3 sequence: CASSLEGTSGGAQYF. For the CDR3, the DNA is TGCGCCAGCAGCTTGGAAGGGACTAGCGGGGGGGCCCAGTATTTT.

The chain links TRBV24-1 to TRBJ1-3, with a weak D call TRBD1 (6 bases). In germline, CDR1 is KGHDR, CDR2 SFDVKD. Trimming stripped 1 base from V and 11 bases from J, with 17 bases between. The CDR3 sequence is 15 residues long. CDR3 sequence (DNA): TGTGCCACCAGTGATTTTTGGGGGCGCGATTCGGCCATATATTTT. Its protein product is CATSDFWGRDSAIYF.

The V and J genes are TRBV14 and TRBJ1-2; TRBD1 agrees at 7 bases. The V gene's germline CDR1 is SGHDN and CDR2 FVKESK. The CDR3 covers 13 residues. Trimming cost V 4 bases and J 5 bases; bases outside gene matches: 4. CDR3 protein: CASSPTGQYGYTF. CDR3 nucleotides: TGTGCCAGCAGCCCGACAGGGCAGTATGGCTACACCTTC.